This entry lists 8 T cell receptor beta chains sequenced from one sample in a study of T cells in Graves' hyperthyroidism and ophthalmopathy. From RNA transcripts, TCR beta CDR3 regions were amplified. Researchers ran a first-round RT-PCR on the TCR CDR3 using the HTBI primer set. From the multiplex PCR reads, TCRdb called clonotypes with MiXCR, one entry per CDR3 protein. The sample has around 500,000 distinct CDR3 sequences, approximately 23% seen once. Sample: blood. These receptors originate from a woman between 70 and 85 years old with Graves' ophthalmopathy.

Notes on this clonotype: Sequence at one end of the junction differs from germline and may be a read error. This chain connects TRBV6-6 to TRBJ1-4; maybe TRBD1 (6 bases). This CDR3 is 15 amino acids long. Germline lookup yields CDR1 MNHNY and CDR2 SVGAGI (reference sequence). CDR3 region: CASSYSAGQHEKLLF. For the CDR3, the DNA is TGTGCCAGCAGTTACTCAGCAGGACAGCATGAAAAACTGCTTTTT.

The CDR3 loop is CASSSRTVNTEAFF. The DNA of the CDR3 is TGCGCCAGCAGCTCTCGGACGGTGAACACTGAAGCTTTCTTT. V usage is TRBV5-1 and J usage is TRBJ1-1; D call uncertain. V shed 3 bases and J shed 0 bases, with 9 bases lying between them. The CDR3 runs 14 residues. Germline CDR1 SGHRS, CDR2 YFSETQ.

This clonotype was seen a few times. Its ends do not fully match the called genes, so a read error is possible. The chain joins TRBV7-6 to TRBJ1-2, with D possibly being TRBD1 (5 bases). The CDR3 runs to 14 residues. The germline V gene has CDR1 SGHVS and CDR2 FNYEAQ. CDR3 sequence: CASSPQDGNNGYTF. In DNA form, the CDR3 reads TGTGCCAGCAGCCCACAGGACGGTAACAATGGCTACACCTTC.

This clonotype has ten or more counts. This chain uses TRBV10-2 with TRBJ2-7; 11 bases align to TRBD2. Germline CDR1 and CDR2: WSHSY and SAAADI. This CDR3 is 16 amino acids long. V shed 6 bases, J shed 2 bases, and the junction held 9 bases outside the gene matches. The CDR3: CASSPLTSGTAYEQYF. CDR3 coding DNA: TGCGCCAGCAGCCCTTTGACTAGCGGGACCGCCTACGAGCAGTACTTC.

This clonotype was found a few times. The V call is TRBV7-9, the J call TRBJ2-1; TRBD2 agrees at 9 bases. The CDR3 sequence is 15 residues long. CDR1 and CDR2 from the germline V gene are SEHNR and FQNEAQ (reference sequence). J gave up 6 bases and V 2 bases, and 5 bases lay outside the gene matches. CDR3 residues: CASSLSGGRANEQFF. The CDR3 region has the DNA TGTGCCAGCAGCTTAAGCGGCGGGAGGGCCAATGAGCAGTTCTTC.

This chain connects TRBV20-1 to TRBJ2-3; no definite D call. Trimming left V 7 bases short and J 1 base short, with 6 bases between. The CDR3 is 11 amino acids. The germline CDR1 and CDR2 sequences are DFQATT and SNEGSKA (reference sequence). Written as DNA, the CDR3 is TGCAGTGTGATTCGCACAGATACGCAGTATTTT. Its translation: CSVIRTDTQYF.

This clonotype was observed at least ten times. The chain joins TRBV6-1 to TRBJ1-1, with D uncertain. Germline-derived CDR1 and CDR2 are MNHNS and SASEGT. V gave up 4 bases and J gave up 3 bases, with 9 bases separating them. CDR3 size: 13 residues. This CDR3 is CASSVDPYTEAFF. CDR3 nucleotide sequence: TGTGCCAGCAGTGTGGACCCCTACACTGAAGCTTTCTTT.

The rearrangement joins TRBV18 to TRBJ2-1, with unresolved D. This CDR3 has 16 residues. The germline gives CDR1 KGHSH, CDR2 LQKENI. V dropped 3 bases and J dropped 0 bases, with 12 bases sitting between them. This CDR3 is CASSPFEPSSYNEQFF. CDR3 sequence (DNA): TGTGCCAGCTCACCCTTCGAGCCGAGCTCCTACAATGAGCAGTTCTTC. Full variable domain (rest looked up from reference TRBV18 and TRBJ2-1): NAGVMQNPRHLVRRRGQEARLRCSPMKGHSHVYWYRQLPEEGLKFMVYLQKENIIDESGMPKERFSAEFPKEGPSILRIQQVVRGDSAAYFCASSPFEPSSYNEQFFGPGTRLTVL.